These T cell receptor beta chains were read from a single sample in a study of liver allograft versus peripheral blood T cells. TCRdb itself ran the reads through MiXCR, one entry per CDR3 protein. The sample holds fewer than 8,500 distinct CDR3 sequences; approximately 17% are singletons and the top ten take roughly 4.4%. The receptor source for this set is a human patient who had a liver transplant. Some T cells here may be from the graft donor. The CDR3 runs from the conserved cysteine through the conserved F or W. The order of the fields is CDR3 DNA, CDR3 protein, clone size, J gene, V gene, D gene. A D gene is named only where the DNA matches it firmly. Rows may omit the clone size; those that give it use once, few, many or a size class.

cdr3_nt: TGTGCCAGCAGTCCGACAGGAAAGAACACTGAAGCTTTCTTT
cdr3_aa: CASSPTGKNTEAFF
clone_size: .
j_call: TRBJ1-1
v_call: TRBV12-3/TRBV12-4
d_call: .

cdr3_nt: TGTGCCAGCAGCTCTGGGACAGGGACGGAGCAGTACTTC
cdr3_aa: CASSSGTGTEQYF
clone_size: .
j_call: TRBJ2-7
v_call: TRBV13
d_call: TRBD1

cdr3_nt: TGTGCCAGCAGCTATGGACAGGGTGGTTCACCCCTCCACTTT
cdr3_aa: CASSYGQGGSPLHF
clone_size: medium-sized
j_call: TRBJ1-6
v_call: TRBV6-2/TRBV6-3
d_call: TRBD1

cdr3_nt: TGTGCCAGCTCACCACCTATAAGCAATGAGCAGTTCTTC
cdr3_aa: CASSPPISNEQFF
clone_size: medium-sized
j_call: TRBJ2-1
v_call: TRBV18
d_call: .

cdr3_nt: TGTGCCAGCAGTTTAGATGTGGGGACGGGTAGGGAGACCCAGTACTTC
cdr3_aa: CASSLDVGTGRETQYF
clone_size: .
j_call: TRBJ2-5
v_call: TRBV27
d_call: .

cdr3_nt: TGTGCCAGCACCCCCCGGGGCGATTCACCCCTCCACTTT
cdr3_aa: CASTPRGDSPLHF
clone_size: many
j_call: TRBJ1-6
v_call: TRBV12-3/TRBV12-4
d_call: .

cdr3_nt: TGTGCCAGGGAGGGGGAGGTGGCTTTCTTT
cdr3_aa: CAREGEVAFF
clone_size: .
j_call: TRBJ1-1
v_call: TRBV19
d_call: .

cdr3_nt: TGTGCCAGCAGCGACACAACTAGCACAGATACGCAGTATTTT
cdr3_aa: CASSDTTSTDTQYF
clone_size: few
j_call: TRBJ2-3
v_call: TRBV5-6
d_call: .

cdr3_nt: TGCAGCCCCAGCGGTAGCGGGAACTACAATGAGCAGTTCTTC
cdr3_aa: CSPSGSGNYNEQFF
clone_size: medium-sized
j_call: TRBJ2-1
v_call: TRBV29-1
d_call: TRBD2

cdr3_nt: TGCAGCGTCGCTAGGTGGGGACAGGGTGTAGATACGCAGTATTTT
cdr3_aa: CSVARWGQGVDTQYF
clone_size: medium-sized
j_call: TRBJ2-3
v_call: TRBV29-1
d_call: TRBD1

cdr3_nt: TGTGCCATCAGTGAGTCGAGCCTAGCGGGGGGACTGATCGGAATTACCGGGGAGCTGTTTTTT
cdr3_aa: CAISESSLAGGLIGITGELFF
clone_size: medium-sized
j_call: TRBJ2-2
v_call: TRBV10-3
d_call: TRBD2

cdr3_nt: TGTGCCAGCTCACCCTTCGGGGGTACGGATAACGAGCAGTACTTC
cdr3_aa: CASSPFGGTDNEQYF
clone_size: medium-sized
j_call: TRBJ2-7
v_call: TRBV18
d_call: .

cdr3_nt: TGCAGTGCTGCTCGGGGAGGGGAATATGATGGCTACACCTTC
cdr3_aa: CSAARGGEYDGYTF
clone_size: medium-sized
j_call: TRBJ1-2
v_call: TRBV20-1
d_call: .

cdr3_nt: TGCAGCGTATCAGGGGCGGGCGAGCAGTACTTC
cdr3_aa: CSVSGAGEQYF
clone_size: few
j_call: TRBJ2-7
v_call: TRBV29-1
d_call: .

cdr3_nt: TGTGCCAGCAGAACGACAGGGGTGGGTGGCTACACCTTC
cdr3_aa: CASRTTGVGGYTF
clone_size: medium-sized
j_call: TRBJ1-2
v_call: TRBV6-1
d_call: TRBD1

cdr3_nt: TGCAGTGCTAGGTCCAACGCAGGGTATGGCTACACCTTC
cdr3_aa: CSARSNAGYGYTF
clone_size: medium-sized
j_call: TRBJ1-2
v_call: TRBV20-1
d_call: .

cdr3_nt: TGCAGCGTTGAAATAGCGGGAGCAGATACGCAGTATTTT
cdr3_aa: CSVEIAGADTQYF
clone_size: medium-sized
j_call: TRBJ2-3
v_call: TRBV29-1
d_call: TRBD2

cdr3_nt: TGTGCCAGCAGCTTTCCCGGGACTGAAGCTTTCTTT
cdr3_aa: CASSFPGTEAFF
clone_size: few
j_call: TRBJ1-1
v_call: TRBV7-2
d_call: .

cdr3_nt: TGTGCCAGCAGCTTATCGGACAGGGTATCCCAGCCCCAGCATTTT
cdr3_aa: CASSLSDRVSQPQHF
clone_size: .
j_call: TRBJ1-5
v_call: TRBV7-9
d_call: TRBD1

cdr3_nt: TGTGCCAGCAGTTACCCCTCTGGACAGGGGCGAAATTCACCCCTCCACTTT
cdr3_aa: CASSYPSGQGRNSPLHF
clone_size: medium-sized
j_call: TRBJ1-6
v_call: TRBV6-6
d_call: TRBD1

cdr3_nt: TGCAGTGCTAGACCACACGGGACAGGGACCAACTATGGCTACACCTTC
cdr3_aa: CSARPHGTGTNYGYTF
clone_size: medium-sized
j_call: TRBJ1-2
v_call: TRBV20-1
d_call: TRBD1

cdr3_nt: TGTGCCAGCAGTTTAATCTGGGGGCAAGCTTTCTTT
cdr3_aa: CASSLIWGQAFF
clone_size: few
j_call: TRBJ1-1
v_call: TRBV28
d_call: .

cdr3_nt: TGTGCCAGCAGGGGAGGGAGTCTCTACGAGCAGTACTTC
cdr3_aa: CASRGGSLYEQYF
clone_size: few
j_call: TRBJ2-7
v_call: TRBV28
d_call: TRBD2

cdr3_nt: TGTGCCAGTGCCCTAGGGGATCAGCCCCAGCATTTT
cdr3_aa: CASALGDQPQHF
clone_size: medium-sized
j_call: TRBJ1-5
v_call: TRBV19
d_call: .

cdr3_nt: TGTGCCAGCAGCCGGGAGGCAGGGGTGGGGAGCACCATATATTTT
cdr3_aa: CASSREAGVGSTIYF
clone_size: medium-sized
j_call: TRBJ1-3
v_call: TRBV6-1
d_call: .

cdr3_nt: TGTGCCAGCAAAGCGGAGGCAGGACTCCACGAGCAGTACTTC
cdr3_aa: CASKAEAGLHEQYF
clone_size: many
j_call: TRBJ2-7
v_call: TRBV6-6
d_call: .

cdr3_nt: TGTGCCAGCAGTGAAGCGATGGAGGGGGCTGCTGGCTACACCTTC
cdr3_aa: CASSEAMEGAAGYTF
clone_size: many
j_call: TRBJ1-2
v_call: TRBV6-1
d_call: TRBD1

cdr3_nt: TGTGCCAGCAGCTTGTTAGGTCAGCCCCAGCATTTT
cdr3_aa: CASSLLGQPQHF
clone_size: few
j_call: TRBJ1-5
v_call: TRBV5-6
d_call: .

cdr3_nt: TGCAGTGGAACGATACTAGCGAATGAGCAGTTCTTC
cdr3_aa: CSGTILANEQFF
clone_size: medium-sized
j_call: TRBJ2-1
v_call: TRBV20-1
d_call: TRBD2

cdr3_nt: TGTGCCTGGAGTAAGTGGGGCGGGACTAGAGAAAATGAGCAGTTCTTC
cdr3_aa: CAWSKWGGTRENEQFF
clone_size: .
j_call: TRBJ2-1
v_call: TRBV30
d_call: TRBD2

cdr3_nt: TGTGCCAGCAGCGTAGACTCCTCGCAGGGATACTACGAGCAGTACTTC
cdr3_aa: CASSVDSSQGYYEQYF
clone_size: few
j_call: TRBJ2-7
v_call: TRBV9
d_call: .

cdr3_nt: TGTGCCAGCAGCTTACGGGGCCCGATGACCTTC
cdr3_aa: CASSLRGPMTF
clone_size: many
j_call: TRBJ1-2
v_call: TRBV7-9
d_call: .

cdr3_nt: TGTGCCAGCAGCACCCGGAGGGGGACCGGGGAGCTGTTTTTT
cdr3_aa: CASSTRRGTGELFF
clone_size: few
j_call: TRBJ2-2
v_call: TRBV7-2
d_call: .

cdr3_nt: TGCGCCAGCAGCGTAAAGGACAGGGGGAATGAAAAACTGTTTTTT
cdr3_aa: CASSVKDRGNEKLFF
clone_size: .
j_call: TRBJ1-4
v_call: TRBV4-1
d_call: TRBD1

cdr3_nt: TGTGCCAGCAGTTTATACGCGGGGGGGAGGGCCGGGGAGCTGTTTTTT
cdr3_aa: CASSLYAGGRAGELFF
clone_size: many
j_call: TRBJ2-2
v_call: TRBV27
d_call: TRBD2

cdr3_nt: TGTGCCAGTAGTATCTCGGGGTTGGAATTTTCACCCCTCCACTTT
cdr3_aa: CASSISGLEFSPLHF
clone_size: medium-sized
j_call: TRBJ1-6
v_call: TRBV19
d_call: .

cdr3_nt: TGTGCCAGCAGTTACGGCACGACCGGGGAGCTGTTTTTT
cdr3_aa: CASSYGTTGELFF
clone_size: medium-sized
j_call: TRBJ2-2
v_call: TRBV6-5
d_call: .

cdr3_nt: TGTGCCAGCAGCTTGGACAGGGGTTCAAATTCACCCCTCCACTTT
cdr3_aa: CASSLDRGSNSPLHF
clone_size: medium-sized
j_call: TRBJ1-6
v_call: TRBV5-4
d_call: TRBD1

cdr3_nt: TGCAGTGCTAGGGAGTTCTATAGCAATCAGCCCCAGCATTTT
cdr3_aa: CSAREFYSNQPQHF
clone_size: .
j_call: TRBJ1-5
v_call: TRBV20-1
d_call: .

cdr3_nt: TGTGCCAGCAGTGAAAATCCCAGAGCGGACAGTACCTACGAGCAGTACTTC
cdr3_aa: CASSENPRADSTYEQYF
clone_size: many
j_call: TRBJ2-7
v_call: TRBV6-1
d_call: .

cdr3_nt: TGTGCCAGCATAAGGCCGTATAGCAATCAGCCCCAGCATTTT
cdr3_aa: CASIRPYSNQPQHF
clone_size: medium-sized
j_call: TRBJ1-5
v_call: TRBV28
d_call: .

cdr3_nt: TGTGCCAGCAGGCGGACAGGGTCCTACGAGCAGTACTTC
cdr3_aa: CASRRTGSYEQYF
clone_size: medium-sized
j_call: TRBJ2-7
v_call: TRBV6-1
d_call: TRBD1